The 32 T cell receptor beta chains presented below share a single source sample, sequenced in a study of PD-L1 blockade in urothelial cancer. The protocol was immunoSEQ multiplex PCR, while the TCRdb copy is restricted to in-frame clones and leaves out a portion. The sample has about 120,000 clones, roughly 89% seen once. Time point reported: peripheral blood 6 weeks after treatment start. This specimen consisted of PBMCs, obtained around atezolizumab (anti-PD-L1) treatment. These TCRs come from a man aged 55-75 years with urothelial cancer.

Here the CDR3 DNA reads TGTGCCAGCAGCGAGGGGGGGGTGAGATCCTACGAGCAGTACTTC. This sequence encodes CASSEGGVRSYEQYF. This chain joins TRBV9 and TRBJ2-7; possible D gene TRBD2, 7 bases. Germline values: CDR1 SGDLS, CDR2 YYNGEE. Trimming left V 3 bases short and J 1 base short, with 14 bases between. This CDR3 is 15 amino acids long.

The rearrangement joins TRBV5-1 to TRBJ2-7, with a tentative D call TRBD2 (6 bases). V lost 7 bases to trimming and J lost 5 bases, with 13 bases between them. The CDR3 has 12 amino acids. Germline values: CDR1 SGHRS, CDR2 YFSETQ. The CDR3 DNA sequence: TGCGCCAGCGGACTCCGGGAGCACGAGCAGTACTTC. This gives the protein CASGLREHEQYF.

The rearrangement uses TRBV30 and TRBJ2-1; D is uncertain. The germline V gene has CDR1 GTSNPN and CDR2 SVGIG (reference sequence). The CDR3 has 15 amino acids. The V end lost 0 bases, the J end lost 7 bases, and 16 bases lay between the germline ends. The CDR3 here is CAWSVQTRSGNEQFF. The CDR3 DNA follows: TGTGCCTGGAGTGTACAGACGCGCTCTGGGAATGAGCAGTTCTTC.

The chain joins TRBV5-1 to TRBJ2-1; TRBD2 matches at 8 bases. Trimming removed 4 bases from V and 0 bases from J; junction bases left unmatched: 3. This CDR3 has 15 amino acids. The V gene's germline CDR1 is SGHRS and CDR2 YFSETQ. Here the CDR3 DNA reads TGCGCCAGCAGCCCCGGGACTAGCTCCTACAATGAGCAGTTCTTC. Translating it yields CASSPGTSSYNEQFF.

The chain joins TRBV5-4 to TRBJ2-5; 10 bases map to TRBD1. Unmatched junction bases numbered 8, after V lost 7 bases and J lost 5 bases. CDR1 is SGHNT, CDR2 YYREEE, per germline (reference sequence). This CDR3 has 14 residues. This CDR3 is CASSPGTGVETQYF. Here the CDR3 DNA reads TGTGCCAGCTCCCCCGGGACAGGGGTTGAGACCCAGTACTTC.

The chain combines TRBV29-1 with TRBJ2-7; 7 positions agree with TRBD1. The trim removed 5 bases at V and 3 bases at J, leaving 7 bases unmatched. The CDR3 covers 13 residues. Germline V gene lookup returns CDR1 SQVTM and CDR2 ANQGSEA. The CDR3 is CSVSAGTDYEQYF. The CDR3 nucleotides read TGCAGCGTTTCTGCCGGGACAGACTACGAGCAGTACTTC.

The V call is TRBV2, the J call TRBJ1-1, with unresolved D. V lost 1 base and J 0 bases, leaving 6 bases between the germline ends. The CDR3 loop spans 14 amino acids. From germline, CDR1 is SNHLY and CDR2 FYNNEI. As DNA, the CDR3 is TGTGCCAGCAGTGAAGGGCGGATGAACACTGAAGCTTTCTTT. Its protein is CASSEGRMNTEAFF.

V and J are TRBV4-1 and TRBJ2-7; D not certain. Germline loops: CDR1 MGHRA, CDR2 YSYEKL. With 2 bases removed from V and 5 bases from J, the gap between germline ends came to 10 bases. The CDR3 is 13 amino acids. CDR3 coding DNA: TGCGCCAGCAGCCAAAGGCAAGAGGACGAGCAGTACTTC. This gives the protein CASSQRQEDEQYF.

The chain recombines TRBV5-1 with TRBJ2-1, with a possible D match to TRBD2 (6 bases). V shed 2 bases and J shed 0 bases, with 12 bases lying between them. CDR1 and CDR2 from the germline V gene are SGHRS and YFSETQ. This CDR3 spans 16 amino acids. CDR3 bases: TGCGCCAGCAGCTTAGGGACTCCGAGCTCCTACAATGAGCAGTTCTTC. This sequence encodes CASSLGTPSSYNEQFF. The whole variable domain, filled in from reference TRBV5-1 and TRBJ2-1, reads KAGVTQTPRYLIKTRGQQVTLSCSPISGHRSVSWYQQTPGQGLQFLFEYFSETQRNKGNFPGRFSGRQFSNSRSEMNVSTLELGDSALYLCASSLGTPSSYNEQFFGPGTRLTVL.

The rearrangement joins TRBV19 to TRBJ2-2; no clear D. V gave up 3 bases and J gave up 1 base, with 6 bases separating them. This CDR3 spans 14 amino acids. The germline V gene encodes CDR1 LNHDA and CDR2 SQIVND (reference sequence). The CDR3 DNA follows: TGTGCCAGTAGTATTTCCCTGAACACCGGGGAGCTGTTTTTT. This encodes CASSISLNTGELFF.

The chain is built from TRBV2 and TRBJ2-3; D is possibly TRBD2 (5 bases). The CDR3 length is 11 residues. Trimming cost V 8 bases and J 5 bases, with 8 bases left between them. Per the germline V gene, CDR1 is SNHLY and CDR2 is FYNNEI. The CDR3 loop reads CASPRGDTQYF. The CDR3 coding sequence is TGTGCCAGCCCTCGGGGAGATACGCAGTATTTT.

V usage is TRBV5-1 and J usage is TRBJ2-2, with 8 bases aligning to TRBD2. This CDR3 has 16 residues. V lost 2 bases, J lost 2 bases, and 5 bases stayed unmatched. Germline CDR1 SGHRS, CDR2 YFSETQ. Here the CDR3 DNA reads TGCGCCAGCAGCTTATCTAGCGGGCTAAACACCGGGGAGCTGTTTTTT. This gives the protein CASSLSSGLNTGELFF. Filled out from reference TRBV5-1 and TRBJ2-2, the complete variable domain reads KAGVTQTPRYLIKTRGQQVTLSCSPISGHRSVSWYQQTPGQGLQFLFEYFSETQRNKGNFPGRFSGRQFSNSRSEMNVSTLELGDSALYLCASSLSSGLNTGELFFGEGSRLTVL.

The V call is TRBV5-5, the J call TRBJ1-4; tentatively, D is TRBD1 (5 bases). V was pared by 1 base and J by 1 base, with 5 bases between. Germline values: CDR1 SGHKS, CDR2 YYEKEE (reference sequence). The length of the CDR3 is 14 residues. In DNA, the CDR3 is TGTGCCAGCAGCTTGACAGGAACTAATGAAAAACTGTTTTTT. Translating gives CASSLTGTNEKLFF.

The chain is built from TRBV5-1 and TRBJ2-3, with 7 nucleotides matching TRBD2. The CDR3 has 14 amino acids. The germline gives CDR1 SGHRS, CDR2 YFSETQ. V was pared by 5 bases and J by 3 bases, with 6 bases of the junction left unmatched. This CDR3 reads CASRPGAGTDTQYF. In nucleotides, the CDR3 is TGCGCCAGCAGACCGGGAGCGGGGACAGATACGCAGTATTTT.

The chain carries TRBV30 and TRBJ1-5, with TRBD1 identical over 9 bases. Germline V lookup: CDR1 GTSNPN, CDR2 SVGIG (reference sequence). With V trimmed by 3 bases and J by 0 bases, 6 bases remained unmatched. The CDR3 spans 16 residues. For the CDR3, the DNA is TGTGCCTGGAGGATGACAGGGGGGGATAGCAATCAGCCCCAGCATTTT. Translation: CAWRMTGGDSNQPQHF.

This rearrangement joins TRBV5-6 to TRBJ1-5, with D hard to call. The CDR3 is made up of 14 amino acids. Looked up from germline, CDR1 is SGHDT and CDR2 is YYEEEE. V was trimmed by 0 bases and J by 5 bases, leaving 9 bases between them. The CDR3 here is CASSLGNEDQPQHF. CDR3 coding DNA: TGTGCCAGCAGCTTGGGGAACGAGGATCAGCCCCAGCATTTT.

The chain has TRBV9 and TRBJ2-1, with 11 bases aligning to TRBD2. The CDR3 has 15 residues. J lost 4 bases, V lost 3 bases, and 3 bases had no gene match. Germline V gene data show CDR1 as SGDLS and CDR2 as YYNGEE. The CDR3 coding sequence is TGTGCCAGCAGCGCAGTAGCGGGGGGGTACAATGAGCAGTTCTTC. This gives the protein CASSAVAGGYNEQFF.

The V and J genes are TRBV5-4 and TRBJ2-7; tentative D call: TRBD1 (5 bases). Germline CDR1 and CDR2: SGHNT and YYREEE (reference sequence). The CDR3 consists of 14 residues. Deletions cut 0 bases from V and 1 base from J, with 8 bases between. In nucleotides, the CDR3 is TGTGCCAGCAGCTTGGACAGGCGATCCTACGAGCAGTACTTC. Its translation: CASSLDRRSYEQYF.

This clone was observed a few times. This rearrangement joins TRBV7-2 to TRBJ2-1; 10 positions match TRBD2. This CDR3 region has 13 residues. The germline gives CDR1 SGHTA, CDR2 FQGNSA. The ends lost 5 bases at V and 9 bases at J; junction bases unmatched: 4. CDR3 sequence (DNA): TGTGCCAGCAGCAAACGGACTAGCGGTGAGCAGTTCTTC. The encoded protein is CASSKRTSGEQFF. The variable domain in full, completed from reference TRBV7-2 and TRBJ2-1, reads GAGVSQSPSNKVTEKGKDVELRCDPISGHTALYWYRQSLGQGLEFLIYFQGNSAPDKSGLPSDRFSAERTGGSVSTLTIQRTQQEDSAVYLCASSKRTSGEQFFGPGTRLTVL.

The CDR3 DNA is TGTGCCAGCAGTTGGACTCCGAGCTCCTACGAGCAGTACTTC. This encodes CASSWTPSSYEQYF. The rearrangement uses TRBV28 and TRBJ2-7; possibly TRBD2 for D (5 bases). This CDR3 is built from 14 residues. Germline V CDR1 and CDR2: MDHEN, SYDVKM. V was cut by 4 bases and J by 0 bases, with 10 bases left in between.

The chain combines TRBV4-3 with TRBJ2-7; the D gene is possibly TRBD2 (6 bases). CDR1 is LGHNA and CDR2 is YSLEER in the germline V gene. This CDR3 comprises 15 residues. V dropped 5 bases and J dropped 4 bases, with 18 bases sitting between them. CDR3: CASSSHRSGGYEQYF. The CDR3 coding sequence is TGCGCCAGCAGCTCACACAGGAGTGGGGGGTACGAGCAGTACTTC.

This chain uses TRBV10-1 with TRBJ2-7, with 9 bases aligning to TRBD1. CDR1 is WNHNN and CDR2 is SYGVQD in the germline V gene (reference sequence). CDR3 length equals 15 residues. With V trimmed by 5 bases and J by 1 base, 6 bases remained unmatched. The chain's CDR3 is CASSPGQGMSYEQYF. In DNA, the CDR3 is TGCGCCAGCAGTCCGGGACAGGGTATGTCCTACGAGCAGTACTTC.

CDR3 coding DNA: TGTGCTAGTGGGCTTCTCCAGGGGGCGGGCTATGGCTACACCTTC. It yields the protein CASGLLQGAGYGYTF. The chain carries TRBV12-5 and TRBJ1-2; 8 bases match TRBD1. This CDR3 comprises 15 residues. Germline CDR1 LGHNT, CDR2 FRNRAP. V gave up 6 bases and J gave up 4 bases; unmatched junction bases: 10.

The V gene is TRBV5-1, the J gene TRBJ2-4, with TRBD2 identical over 7 bases. The CDR3 spans 19 residues. The V segment lost 4 bases and the J segment 0 bases; nucleotides outside the gene matches: 16. Germline values: CDR1 SGHRS, CDR2 YFSETQ. CDR3 protein: CASSLGPGGGELAKNIQYF. The DNA of the CDR3 is TGCGCCAGCAGCCTTGGACCCGGTGGGGGGGAACTAGCCAAAAACATTCAGTACTTC.

CDR3 nucleotides: TGCGCCAGCAGCCAAAGCGGGACGTGGGATACGCAGTATTTT. It yields the protein CASSQSGTWDTQYF. This chain joins TRBV4-1 and TRBJ2-3; 7 bases line up with TRBD2. The V gene's germline CDR1 is MGHRA and CDR2 YSYEKL. This CDR3 region has 14 residues. V gave up 2 bases and J gave up 6 bases; unmatched junction bases: 5.

The chain has TRBV6-5 and TRBJ1-2, with D possibly matching TRBD1 (5 bases). The V gene's germline CDR1 is MNHEY and CDR2 SVGAGI. This CDR3 is built from 13 residues. V gave up 6 bases and J gave up 8 bases, with 16 bases separating them. The CDR3 sequence: CASRRGSGGGYTF. In DNA, the CDR3 is TGTGCCAGCAGACGGGGCTCCGGGGGGGGCTACACCTTC.

A single count supports this clone. This chain connects TRBV27 to TRBJ2-3; tentative D call: TRBD2 (5 bases). The germline V gene has CDR1 MNHEY and CDR2 SMNVEV (reference sequence). V lost 1 base and J lost 9, with 14 bases in between. This CDR3 spans 14 amino acids. CDR3: CASSLYPSFGTQYF. As DNA, the CDR3 is TGTGCCAGCAGTTTATACCCTAGCTTTGGCACGCAGTATTTT.

V gene TRBV5-4 combines with J gene TRBJ2-2; TRBD2 is a possible D gene (6 bases). The CDR3 is 14 amino acids. The V gene's germline CDR1 is SGHNT and CDR2 YYREEE (reference sequence). V was shortened by 4 bases and J by 4 bases, with 11 bases between the two germline ends. CDR3 in amino acids: CASSTDGGTGELFF. In DNA, the CDR3 is TGTGCCAGCAGCACAGACGGGGGCACCGGGGAGCTGTTTTTT.

The rearrangement joins TRBV7-3 to TRBJ2-3, with 8 bases lining up with TRBD2. The length of the CDR3 is 15 residues. Germline V gene sequence: CDR1 SGHTA, CDR2 FQGTGA. V lost 5 bases, J lost 2 bases, and 6 bases stayed unmatched. The CDR3 nucleotides read TGTGCCAGCAGCCCTACTAGCGGTGCCACAGATACGCAGTATTTT. The encoded protein is CASSPTSGATDTQYF.

V usage is TRBV2 and J usage is TRBJ2-1; the D gene is possibly TRBD1 (5 bases). Per germline, CDR1 SNHLY and CDR2 FYNNEI. The CDR3 is 13 residues long. The V and J ends lost 11 bases and 3 bases respectively, with 14 bases between them. The CDR3 protein is CALAAQVYNEQFF. The CDR3, as DNA: TGTGCCTTAGCCGCACAGGTCTACAATGAGCAGTTCTTC.

The chain couples TRBV5-5 to TRBJ1-1; 7 positions agree with TRBD1. The CDR3 consists of 16 residues. V shed 0 bases, J shed 4 bases, and the junction held 9 bases outside the gene matches. CDR1 is SGHKS, CDR2 YYEKEE, per germline (reference sequence). The CDR3 is CASSLEGAGPLTEAFF. CDR3 in DNA: TGTGCCAGCAGCTTGGAGGGGGCAGGCCCTCTCACTGAAGCTTTCTTT.

V usage is TRBV6-4 and J usage is TRBJ1-2; TRBD1 agrees at 10 bases. The CDR3 spans 15 residues. The germline CDR1 and CDR2 sequences are MRHNA and SNTAGT. J was trimmed by 2 bases and V by 4 bases; bases with no gene match: 4. Here the CDR3 DNA reads TGTGCCAGCAGTGCCGGGACAGGGGTGAACTATGGCTACACCTTC. Its protein product is CASSAGTGVNYGYTF.